This TCR beta chain appears in the sequencing data of a study of human T cells and chemical hapten exposure. This clonotype has just a few counts. Antigen specificity is unknown. There are 13 residues in the CDR3. Germline CDR1 MNHEY, CDR2 SMNVEV (reference sequence). Trimming took 3 bases from V and 10 from J; bases not matched to a gene: 6. This sample's time point: pre-sensitization, week 0. As to treatment: therapeutic diphenylcyclopropenone sensitization with weekly scalp DPC. The drawing of blood occurred before each patch test was applied. The template was total RNA from unfractionated whole blood. Study outcomes and limitations: DPC sensitization produced no change in TCRs with frequency above 1 in 1000. Every donor had alopecia, and their immune response may therefore differ from healthy people's.

TCRdb reanalysed the RACE reads using MiXCR and keeps one entry per CDR3 protein. The table includes about 380,000 distinct CDR3 sequences, approximately 5.1% detected once. The material sequenced was whole blood, taken in connection with sensitization to the hapten diphenylcyclopropenone (DPC). The V gene is TRBV27, the J gene TRBJ2-1, with TRBD1 identical over 7 bases. The sequence was obtained from a woman aged 50 to 60 with alopecia areata. Some clones in this sample may be carry-over from other donors' samples. CDR3 bases: TGTGCCAGCAGTTTTGGACAGGAACGAGAGCAGTTCTTC. It specifies CASSFGQEREQFF.